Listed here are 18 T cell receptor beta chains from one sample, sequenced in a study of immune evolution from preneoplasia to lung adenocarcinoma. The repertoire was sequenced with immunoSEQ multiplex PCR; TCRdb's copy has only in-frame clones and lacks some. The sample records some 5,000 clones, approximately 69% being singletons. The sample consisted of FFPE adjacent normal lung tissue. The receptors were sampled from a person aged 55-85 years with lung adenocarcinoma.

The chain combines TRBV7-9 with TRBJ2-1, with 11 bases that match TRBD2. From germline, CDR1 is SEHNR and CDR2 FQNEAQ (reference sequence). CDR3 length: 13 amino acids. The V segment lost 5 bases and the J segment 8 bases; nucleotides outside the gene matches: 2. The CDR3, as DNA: TGTGCCAGCAGCATACTAGCGGGAGATGAGCAGTTCTTC. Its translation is CASSILAGDEQFF.

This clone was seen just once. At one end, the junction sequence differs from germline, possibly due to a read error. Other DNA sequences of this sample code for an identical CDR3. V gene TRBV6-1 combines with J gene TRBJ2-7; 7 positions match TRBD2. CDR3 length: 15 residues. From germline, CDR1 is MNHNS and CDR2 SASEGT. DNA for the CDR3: TGTGCCAGCAGTGGGGGGAAGGGAGGGTACTACGAGCAGTACTTT. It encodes CASSGGKGGYYEQYF.

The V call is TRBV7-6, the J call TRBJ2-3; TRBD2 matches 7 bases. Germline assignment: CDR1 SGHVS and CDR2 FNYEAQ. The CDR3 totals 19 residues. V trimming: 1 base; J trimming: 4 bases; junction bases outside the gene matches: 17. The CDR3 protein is CASSLDPGLGGASADTQYF. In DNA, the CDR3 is TGTGCCAGCAGCTTAGACCCCGGACTAGGAGGGGCGAGCGCAGATACGCAGTATTTT.

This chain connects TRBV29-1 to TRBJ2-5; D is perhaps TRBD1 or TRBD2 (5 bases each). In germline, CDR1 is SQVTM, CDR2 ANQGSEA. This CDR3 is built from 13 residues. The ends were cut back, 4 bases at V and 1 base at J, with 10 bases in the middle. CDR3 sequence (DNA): TGCAGCGTTGGGGGGTTGGGCCAAGAGACCCAGTACTTC. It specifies CSVGGLGQETQYF.

The CDR3 DNA reads TGTGCCAGCAGCCACGAATGGGTCAGGAACACCGGGGAGCTGTTTTTT. Translation: CASSHEWVRNTGELFF. The genes are TRBV5-4 and TRBJ2-2; no clear D gene. Trimming took off 4 bases at V and 1 base at J, with 14 bases between the two ends. This CDR3 spans 16 amino acids. Germline CDR1 and CDR2: SGHNT and YYREEE (reference sequence).

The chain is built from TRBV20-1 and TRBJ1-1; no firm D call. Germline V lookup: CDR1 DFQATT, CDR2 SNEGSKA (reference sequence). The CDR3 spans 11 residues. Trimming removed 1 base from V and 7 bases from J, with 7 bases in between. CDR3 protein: CSARGLDEAFF. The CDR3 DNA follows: TGCAGTGCTAGAGGGTTGGATGAAGCTTTCTTT.

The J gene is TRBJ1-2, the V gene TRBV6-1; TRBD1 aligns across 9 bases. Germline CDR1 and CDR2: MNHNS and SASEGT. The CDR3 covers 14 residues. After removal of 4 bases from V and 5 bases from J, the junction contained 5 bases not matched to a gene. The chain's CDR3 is CASSVTGQGYGYTF. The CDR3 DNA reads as TGTGCCAGCAGTGTAACCGGACAGGGGTATGGCTACACCTTC.

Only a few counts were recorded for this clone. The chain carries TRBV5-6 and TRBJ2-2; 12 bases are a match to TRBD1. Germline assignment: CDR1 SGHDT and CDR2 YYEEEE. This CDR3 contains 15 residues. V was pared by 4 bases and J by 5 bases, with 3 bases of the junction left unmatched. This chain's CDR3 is CASSRDRGLTGELFF. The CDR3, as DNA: TGTGCCAGCAGCAGGGACAGGGGGCTGACCGGGGAGCTGTTTTTT. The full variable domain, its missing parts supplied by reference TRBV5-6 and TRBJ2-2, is DAGVTQSPTHLIKTRGQQVTLRCSPKSGHDTVSWYQQALGQGPQFIFQYYEEEERQRGNFPDRFSGHQFPNYSSELNVNALLLGDSALYLCASSRDRGLTGELFFGEGSRLTVL.

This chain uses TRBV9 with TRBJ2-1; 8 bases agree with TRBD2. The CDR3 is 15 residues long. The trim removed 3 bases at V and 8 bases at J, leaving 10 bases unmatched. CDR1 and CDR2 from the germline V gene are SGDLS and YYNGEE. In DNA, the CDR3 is TGTGCCAGCAGCGAGACCCCTAGCGGGCTCTATGAGCAGTTCTTC. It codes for CASSETPSGLYEQFF.

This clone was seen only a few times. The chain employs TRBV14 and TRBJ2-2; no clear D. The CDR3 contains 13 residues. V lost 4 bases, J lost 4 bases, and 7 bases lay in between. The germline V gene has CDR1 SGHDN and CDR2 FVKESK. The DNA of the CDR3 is TGTGCCAGCAGCCCGTTAGGCACCGGGGAGCTGTTTTTT. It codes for CASSPLGTGELFF.

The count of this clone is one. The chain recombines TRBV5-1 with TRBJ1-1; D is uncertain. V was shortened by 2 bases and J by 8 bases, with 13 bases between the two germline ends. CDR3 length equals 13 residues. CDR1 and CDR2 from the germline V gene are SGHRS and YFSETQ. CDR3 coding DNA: TGCGCCAGCAGCTTTAATACAGAACCCGAAGCTTTCTTT. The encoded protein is CASSFNTEPEAFF.

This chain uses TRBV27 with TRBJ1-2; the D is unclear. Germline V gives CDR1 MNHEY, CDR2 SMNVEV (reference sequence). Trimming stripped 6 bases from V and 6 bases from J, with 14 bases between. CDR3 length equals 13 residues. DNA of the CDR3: TGTGCCAGCAGGCTTACATCGACGGATGGCTACACCTTC. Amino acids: CASRLTSTDGYTF.

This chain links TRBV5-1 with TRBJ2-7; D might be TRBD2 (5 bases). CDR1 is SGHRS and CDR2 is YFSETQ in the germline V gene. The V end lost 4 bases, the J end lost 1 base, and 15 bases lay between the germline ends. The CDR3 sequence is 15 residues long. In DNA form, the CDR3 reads TGCGCCAGCAGCCTCGATCAGCGGCCGTCCTACGAGCAGTACTTC. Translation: CASSLDQRPSYEQYF.

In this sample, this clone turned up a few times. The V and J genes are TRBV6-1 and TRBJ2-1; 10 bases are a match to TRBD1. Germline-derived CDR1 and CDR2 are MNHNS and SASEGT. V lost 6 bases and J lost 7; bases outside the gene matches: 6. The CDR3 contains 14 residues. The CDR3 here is CASRVGQGLNEQFF. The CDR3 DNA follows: TGTGCCAGCAGGGTGGGACAGGGGTTAAATGAGCAGTTCTTC.

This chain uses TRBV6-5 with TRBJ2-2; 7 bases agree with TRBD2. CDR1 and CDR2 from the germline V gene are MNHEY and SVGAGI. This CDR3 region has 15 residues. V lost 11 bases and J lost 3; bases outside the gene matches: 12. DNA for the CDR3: TGTGCCGCGACGCGGGAGTTTTCGGACACCGGGGAGCTGTTTTTT. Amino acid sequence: CAATREFSDTGELFF.

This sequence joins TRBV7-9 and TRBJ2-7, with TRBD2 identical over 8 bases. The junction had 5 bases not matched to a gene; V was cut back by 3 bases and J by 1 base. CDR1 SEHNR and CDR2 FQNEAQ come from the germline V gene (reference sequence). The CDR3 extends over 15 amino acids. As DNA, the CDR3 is TGTGCCAGCAGCTTGAGCGGGGGCGCATCCTACGAGCAGTACTTC. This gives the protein CASSLSGGASYEQYF.

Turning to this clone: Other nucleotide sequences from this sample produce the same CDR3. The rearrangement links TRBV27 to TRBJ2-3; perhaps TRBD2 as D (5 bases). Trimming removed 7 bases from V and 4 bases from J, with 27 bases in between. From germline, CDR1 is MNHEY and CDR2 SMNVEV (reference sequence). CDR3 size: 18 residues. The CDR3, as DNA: TGTGCCAGCACAAGGGTCTCCCCGTCCCATGTTAGCGCAGATACGCAGTATTTT. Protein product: CASTRVSPSHVSADTQYF.

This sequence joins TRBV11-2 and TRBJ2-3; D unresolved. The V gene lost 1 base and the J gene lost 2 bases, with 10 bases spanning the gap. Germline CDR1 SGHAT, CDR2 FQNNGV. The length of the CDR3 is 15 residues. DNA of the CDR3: TGTGCCAGCAGCTTAGTAAGCCCAACCACAGATACGCAGTATTTT. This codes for CASSLVSPTTDTQYF.